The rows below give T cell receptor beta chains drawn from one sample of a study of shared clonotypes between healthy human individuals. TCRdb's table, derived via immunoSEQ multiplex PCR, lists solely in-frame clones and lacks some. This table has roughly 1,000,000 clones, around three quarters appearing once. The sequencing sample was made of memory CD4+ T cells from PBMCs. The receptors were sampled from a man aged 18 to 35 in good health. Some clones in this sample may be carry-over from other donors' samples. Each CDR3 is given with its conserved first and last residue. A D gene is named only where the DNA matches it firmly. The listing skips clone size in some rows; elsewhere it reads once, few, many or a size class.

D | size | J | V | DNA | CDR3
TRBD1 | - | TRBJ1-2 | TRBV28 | TGTGCCAGCAGTTCCTCATCGAGCAGGGGGCAACCTAACTATGGCTACACCTTC | CASSSSSSRGQPNYGYTF
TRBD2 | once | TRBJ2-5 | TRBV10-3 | TGTGCCATCAGTGACAGAAAGCGGGGGGACCAAGAGACCCAGTACTTC | CAISDRKRGDQETQYF
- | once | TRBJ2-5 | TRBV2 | TGTGCCAGCACTGGCAACCAAGAGACCCAGTACTTC | CASTGNQETQYF
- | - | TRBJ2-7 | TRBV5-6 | TGTGCCAGCAGCAGGACAGTTTACGAGCAGTACTTC | CASSRTVYEQYF
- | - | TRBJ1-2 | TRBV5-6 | TGTGCCAGCAGCCGTATTATTAGTCTCTATGGCTACACCTTC | CASSRIISLYGYTF
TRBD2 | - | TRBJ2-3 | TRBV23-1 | TGCGCCAGCAGTCAACAACTAGCGGGAGCCACAGATACGCAGTATTTT | CASSQQLAGATDTQYF
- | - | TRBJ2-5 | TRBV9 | TGTGCCAGCAGCGAGGGGGGTAGCGGGGAGACCCAGTACTTC | CASSEGGSGETQYF
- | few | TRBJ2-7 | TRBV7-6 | TGTGCCAGCAGCCGTCAAACAGGGTCCGAGCAGTACTTC | CASSRQTGSEQYF
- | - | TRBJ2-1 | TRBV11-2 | TGTGCCAGCATTGGGGACAATGAGCAGTTCTTC | CASIGDNEQFF
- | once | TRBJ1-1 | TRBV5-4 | TGTGCCAGCAGTTCTGATCAGAACACTGAAGCTTTCTTT | CASSSDQNTEAFF
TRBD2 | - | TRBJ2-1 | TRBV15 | TGTGCCACCAGAGAGGGAGCGGGAGGGTATTACAATGAGCAGTTCTTC | CATREGAGGYYNEQFF
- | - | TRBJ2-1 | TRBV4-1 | TGCGCCAGCAGCCAAGTTCCTGTCGGCCACAATGAGCAGTTCTTC | CASSQVPVGHNEQFF
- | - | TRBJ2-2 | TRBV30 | TGTGCCTGGAGTACAGGGAACACCGGGGAGCTGTTTTTT | CAWSTGNTGELFF
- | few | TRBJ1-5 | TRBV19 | TGTGCCAGTAGTATATGGACCGGGACGGACGATCAGCCCCAGCATTTT | CASSIWTGTDDQPQHF
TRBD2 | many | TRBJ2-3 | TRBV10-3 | TGTGCCATCAGTGGCGCTAGCGGACTCACAGATACGCAGTATTTT | CAISGASGLTDTQYF
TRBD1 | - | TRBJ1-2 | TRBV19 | TGTGCCAGTAGTCTTCGGACAGGGGATAACTATGGCTACACCTTC | CASSLRTGDNYGYTF
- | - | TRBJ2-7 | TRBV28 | TGTGCCAGCAGTCCCGGCCAGGGGCTCGTTGGCGAGCAGTACTTC | CASSPGQGLVGEQYF
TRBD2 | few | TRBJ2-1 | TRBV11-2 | TGTGCCAGCAGCTTAGCGGGAGGGCCTACCTACAATGAGCAGTTCTTC | CASSLAGGPTYNEQFF